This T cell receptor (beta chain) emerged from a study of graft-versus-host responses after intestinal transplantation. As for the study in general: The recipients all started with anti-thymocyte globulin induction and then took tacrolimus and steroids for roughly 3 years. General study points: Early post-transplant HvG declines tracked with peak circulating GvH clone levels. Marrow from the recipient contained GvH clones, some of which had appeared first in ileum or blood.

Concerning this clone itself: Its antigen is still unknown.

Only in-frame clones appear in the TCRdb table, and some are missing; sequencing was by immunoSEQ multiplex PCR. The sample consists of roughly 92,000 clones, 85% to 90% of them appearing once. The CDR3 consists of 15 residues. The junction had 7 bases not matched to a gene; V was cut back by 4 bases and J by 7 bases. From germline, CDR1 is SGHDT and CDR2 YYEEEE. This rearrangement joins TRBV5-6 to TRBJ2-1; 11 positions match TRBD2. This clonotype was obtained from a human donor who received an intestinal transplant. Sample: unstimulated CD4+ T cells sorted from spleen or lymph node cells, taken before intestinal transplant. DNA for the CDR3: TGTGCCAGCAGCCAAATAGCGGGGGGGCTGAATGAGCAGTTCTTC. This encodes CASSQIAGGLNEQFF. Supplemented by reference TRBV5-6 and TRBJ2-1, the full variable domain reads DAGVTQSPTHLIKTRGQQVTLRCSPKSGHDTVSWYQQALGQGPQFIFQYYEEEERQRGNFPDRFSGHQFPNYSSELNVNALLLGDSALYLCASSQIAGGLNEQFFGPGTRLTVL.